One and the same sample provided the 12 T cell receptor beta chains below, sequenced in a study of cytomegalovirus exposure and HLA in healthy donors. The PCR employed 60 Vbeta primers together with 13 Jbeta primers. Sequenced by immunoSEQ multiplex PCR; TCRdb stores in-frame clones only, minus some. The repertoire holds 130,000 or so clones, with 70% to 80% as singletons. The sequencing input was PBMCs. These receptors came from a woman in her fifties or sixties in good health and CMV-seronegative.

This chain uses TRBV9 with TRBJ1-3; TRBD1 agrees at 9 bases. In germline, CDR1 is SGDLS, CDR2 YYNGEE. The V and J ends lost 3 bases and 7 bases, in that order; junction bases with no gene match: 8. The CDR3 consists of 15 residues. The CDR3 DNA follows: TGTGCCAGCAGCGCCCGAGGGACAGGGATGAACACCATATATTTT. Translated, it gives CASSARGTGMNTIYF.

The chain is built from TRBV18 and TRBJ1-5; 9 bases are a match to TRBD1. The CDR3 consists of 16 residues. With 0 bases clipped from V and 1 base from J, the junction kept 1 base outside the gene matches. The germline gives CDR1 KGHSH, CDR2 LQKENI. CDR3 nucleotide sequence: TGTGCCAGCTCACCACCAGGACAGGGGAGCAATCAGCCCCAGCATTTT. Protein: CASSPPGQGSNQPQHF.

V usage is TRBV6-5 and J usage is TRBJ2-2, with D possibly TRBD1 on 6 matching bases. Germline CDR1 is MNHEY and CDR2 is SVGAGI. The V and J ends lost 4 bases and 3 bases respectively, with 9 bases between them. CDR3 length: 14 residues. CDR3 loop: CASSSRGYTGELFF. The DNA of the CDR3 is TGTGCCAGCAGTTCTAGGGGGTACACCGGGGAGCTGTTTTTT.

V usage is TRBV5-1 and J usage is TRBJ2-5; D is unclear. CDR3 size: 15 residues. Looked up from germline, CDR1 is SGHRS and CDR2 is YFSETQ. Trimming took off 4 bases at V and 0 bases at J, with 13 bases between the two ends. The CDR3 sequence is CASSPVWAYQETQYF. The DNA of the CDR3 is TGCGCCAGCAGCCCCGTTTGGGCGTACCAAGAGACCCAGTACTTC.

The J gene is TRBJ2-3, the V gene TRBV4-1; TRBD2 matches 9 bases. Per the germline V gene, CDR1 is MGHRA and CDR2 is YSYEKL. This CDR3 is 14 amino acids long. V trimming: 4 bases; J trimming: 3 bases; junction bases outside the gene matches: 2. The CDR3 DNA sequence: TGCGCCAGCAGCCGAGGACTAGCGACAGATACGCAGTATTTT. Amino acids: CASSRGLATDTQYF.

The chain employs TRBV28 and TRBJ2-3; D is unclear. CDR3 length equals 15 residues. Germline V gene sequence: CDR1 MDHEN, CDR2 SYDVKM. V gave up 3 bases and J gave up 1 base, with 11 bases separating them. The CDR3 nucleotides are TGTGCCAGCAGTTTGTCCGTCCGGGGCACAGATACGCAGTATTTT. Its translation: CASSLSVRGTDTQYF.

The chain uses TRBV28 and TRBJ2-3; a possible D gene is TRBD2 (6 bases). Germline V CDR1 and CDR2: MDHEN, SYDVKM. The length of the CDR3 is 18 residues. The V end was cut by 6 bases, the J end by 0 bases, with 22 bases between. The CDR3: CASSRGGLGSRSTDTQYF. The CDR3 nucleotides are TGTGCCAGCAGCCGTGGGGGGTTAGGCAGCCGAAGCACAGATACGCAGTATTTT.

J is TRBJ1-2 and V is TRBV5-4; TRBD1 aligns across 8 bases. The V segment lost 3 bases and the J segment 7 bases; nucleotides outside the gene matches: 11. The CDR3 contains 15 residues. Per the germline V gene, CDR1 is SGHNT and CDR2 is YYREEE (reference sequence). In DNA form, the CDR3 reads TGTGCCAGCAGCTCCCCAACAGGGGGAGCAGGTGGCTACACCTTC. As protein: CASSSPTGGAGGYTF.

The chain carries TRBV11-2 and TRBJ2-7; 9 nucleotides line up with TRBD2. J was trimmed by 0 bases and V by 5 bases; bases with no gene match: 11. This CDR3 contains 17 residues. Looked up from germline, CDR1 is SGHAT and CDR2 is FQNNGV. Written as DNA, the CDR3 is TGTGCCAGCAGCCCGTACTCTAGCGGGGCCATCTCCTACGAGCAGTACTTC. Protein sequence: CASSPYSSGAISYEQYF.

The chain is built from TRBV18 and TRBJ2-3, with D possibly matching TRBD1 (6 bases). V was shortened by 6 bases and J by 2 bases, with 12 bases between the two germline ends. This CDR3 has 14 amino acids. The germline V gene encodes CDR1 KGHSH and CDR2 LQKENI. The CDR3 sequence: CASSGTTSTDTQYF. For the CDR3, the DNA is TGTGCCAGCTCCGGGACAACTTCCACAGATACGCAGTATTTT.

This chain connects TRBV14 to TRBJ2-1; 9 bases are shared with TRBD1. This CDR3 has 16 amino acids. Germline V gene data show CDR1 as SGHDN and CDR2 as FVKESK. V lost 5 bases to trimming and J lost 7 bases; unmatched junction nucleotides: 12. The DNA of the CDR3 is TGTGCCAGCAGCAACTTACAGGGGGCGGGTGGGAATGAGCAGTTCTTC. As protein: CASSNLQGAGGNEQFF.

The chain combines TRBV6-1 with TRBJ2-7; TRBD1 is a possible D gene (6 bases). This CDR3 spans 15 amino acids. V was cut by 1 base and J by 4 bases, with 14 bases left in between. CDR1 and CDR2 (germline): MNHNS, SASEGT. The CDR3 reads CASSEVWQGFYEQYF. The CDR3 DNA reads TGTGCCAGCAGTGAAGTTTGGCAGGGGTTTTACGAGCAGTACTTC.